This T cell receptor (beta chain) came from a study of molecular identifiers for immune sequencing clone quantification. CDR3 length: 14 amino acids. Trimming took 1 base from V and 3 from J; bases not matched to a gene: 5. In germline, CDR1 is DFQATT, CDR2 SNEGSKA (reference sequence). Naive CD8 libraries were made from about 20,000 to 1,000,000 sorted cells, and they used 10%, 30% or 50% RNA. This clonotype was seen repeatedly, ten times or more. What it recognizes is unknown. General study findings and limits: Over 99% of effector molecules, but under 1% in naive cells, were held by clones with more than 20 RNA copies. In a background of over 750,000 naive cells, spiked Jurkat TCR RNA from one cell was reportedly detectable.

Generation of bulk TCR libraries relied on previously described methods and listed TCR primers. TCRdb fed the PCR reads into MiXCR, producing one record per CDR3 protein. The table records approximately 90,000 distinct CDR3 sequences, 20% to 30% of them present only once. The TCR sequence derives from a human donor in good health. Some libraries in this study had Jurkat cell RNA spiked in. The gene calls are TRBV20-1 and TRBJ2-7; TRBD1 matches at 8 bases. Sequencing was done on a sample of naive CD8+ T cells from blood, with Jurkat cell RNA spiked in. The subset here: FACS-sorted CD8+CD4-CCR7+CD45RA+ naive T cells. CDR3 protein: CSARGAGTGYEQYF. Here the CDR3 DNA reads TGCAGTGCTAGAGGGGCCGGGACAGGCTACGAGCAGTACTTC.